This TCR beta chain is drawn from a study of blood T cells in healthy people across ages. Looking at the study overall: Template switching retrieved approximately one barcoded beta molecule for each two T cells.

In terms of origin and age, donors were healthy Caucasian individuals from Russia aged roughly 6 to 90. A J-beta primer mix and a sample-barcoded 5' primer were used in a second PCR of about 7 to 12 cycles. TCRdb processed the 5' RACE reads anew with MiXCR; each CDR3 protein has one entry. The data show 1,800,000 or so distinct CDR3 sequences, with about two fifths seen just once and more than 20% held by the top ten. This sequence was found in a human donor in good health. Sequenced: blood.

CDR3 bases: TGTGCCACCCGTACGGAACCACCCTACAATGAGCAGTTCTTC. Translating gives CATRTEPPYNEQFF. The rearrangement links TRBV24-1 to TRBJ2-1, with no clear D. Trimming took off 9 bases at V and 2 bases at J, with 13 bases between the two ends. This CDR3 comprises 14 residues. CDR1 KGHDR and CDR2 SFDVKD come from the germline V gene.